This T cell receptor (beta chain) was recorded in a study of T cells in Graves' hyperthyroidism and ophthalmopathy. Template material for amplifying TCR beta CDR3 regions consisted of RNA transcripts. HTBI primers were used for first-round RT-PCR of the TCR CDR3. TCRdb ran MiXCR on the multiplex PCR reads and lists one entry per CDR3 protein. The table has 530,000 or so distinct CDR3 sequences, roughly 24% seen once. Diagnostic assessment was based on clinical symptoms, serum thyroxine and TRAb, thyroid ultrasound and orbital computed tomography. The PBMCs had their origin in roughly 9.4 ml of fresh peripheral blood. Ten or more counts support this clonotype. There are 14 residues in the CDR3. Germline loops: CDR1 KGHSH, CDR2 LQKENI. V lost 5 bases, J lost 2 bases, and 5 bases stayed unmatched.

The receptor was isolated from a woman under 40 with Graves' ophthalmopathy. The sample consisted of blood. This rearrangement joins TRBV18 to TRBJ2-5; 7 bases are shared with TRBD1. CDR3 protein: CASSVGTAQETQYF. Here the CDR3 DNA reads TGTGCCAGCTCAGTCGGGACAGCACAAGAGACCCAGTACTTC. The variable domain in full, with the rest retrieved from reference TRBV18 and TRBJ2-5, is NAGVMQNPRHLVRRRGQEARLRCSPMKGHSHVYWYRQLPEEGLKFMVYLQKENIIDESGMPKERFSAEFPKEGPSILRIQQVVRGDSAAYFCASSVGTAQETQYFGPGTRLLVL.